The clone carrying this TCR beta chain was counted only a few times. Its antigen is not identified. This CDR3 has 20 amino acids. Germline CDR1 reads GTSNPN; CDR2 reads SVGIG (reference sequence). V gave up 2 bases and J gave up 4 bases, with 32 bases separating them. The sample originates from a study of cytomegalovirus exposure and HLA in healthy donors. Whole-study findings and limits: Some V segments (TRBV6-2 and TRBV6-3 among them) were excluded as indistinguishable. Among TCR beta chains, those listed as cytomegalovirus-associated numbered some 160.

Healthy bone marrow donors made up the cohort. 60 Vbeta and 13 Jbeta primers were used in PCR. Profiling relied on immunoSEQ multiplex PCR, and the TCRdb table lists in-frame clones only, not all of them. The sample contains 110,000 or so clones, around 68% of which appear only once. The V call is TRBV30, the J call TRBJ2-5; perhaps TRBD2 as D (6 bases). Sequencing used PBMCs. The sequence was collected from a woman in her fifties or sixties in good health and CMV-seropositive. In DNA, the CDR3 is TGTGCCTGGAGTTGGGGTATAGGGTTGCGGGGAGCCCATACCCCAGAGACCCAGTACTTC. This translates into CAWSWGIGLRGAHTPETQYF.